This TCR beta chain was captured in a study of cytomegalovirus exposure and HLA in healthy donors. Study-level results: A later analysis associated approximately 17,000 TCR beta sequences with HLA alleles at a 0.05 false discovery rate. According to an earlier analysis, most TCR beta V segments yielded productive rearrangements about 90% or about 30% of the time. Sequencing probably produced one cluster of sequence variants that were highly shared.

The length of the CDR3 is 14 residues. V shed 0 bases and J 5 bases; nucleotides not matched to a gene: 3. Germline V lookup: CDR1 MNHEY, CDR2 SMNVEV (reference sequence). The study ran its PCR with 60 Vbeta and 13 Jbeta primers. The table came from immunoSEQ multiplex PCR; TCRdb's copy has only in-frame clones and leaves some out. Of some 160,000 clones in the sample, around 9.6% were seen once. This clone was detected a few times. Its target is not known. The receptor comes from a male donor in good health and CMV-seronegative. Sequenced input: PBMCs. The chain combines TRBV27 with TRBJ1-2; 7 nucleotides agree with TRBD1. CDR3 sequence reads: CASSLSQGEYGYTF. CDR3 DNA sequence: TGTGCCAGCAGTTTATCGCAGGGGGAGTATGGCTACACCTTC.